This TCR beta chain is from a study of blood T cell repertoires in COVID-19. Whole-study context: Samples taken during acute and convalescent COVID-19 were collected in the United States, Italy and Spain. The cDNA or gDNA used as material had been derived from T cells, B-cell-depleted T cells, or PBMCs.

Original handling: Amplification of reference gene primers was used by the study to estimate nucleated cell counts. Sequenced by immunoSEQ multiplex PCR; TCRdb stores in-frame clones only, minus some. That table is the source of V, J and clone size, and D and trimming were worked out from the DNA. The profile shows 180,000 or so clones, about 85% of them singletons. The CDR3 covers 17 residues. Germline loops: CDR1 LGHDT, CDR2 YNNKEL (reference sequence). The V gene lost 0 bases and the J gene lost 4 bases, with 16 bases spanning the gap. The source is a woman of 80 years or more with acute or convalescent COVID-19. The specimen was peripheral blood. The gene calls are TRBV3-1 (or the pseudogene TRBV3-2) and TRBJ1-3; TRBD1 is a possible D gene (6 bases). The CDR3 is CASSQDIGGAAGNTIYF. The CDR3 nucleotides are TGTGCCAGCAGCCAAGACATCGGGGGGGCAGCGGGAAACACCATATATTTT.